The rows below give T cell receptor beta chains drawn from one sample of a study of T cell responses to AZD1222 COVID-19 vaccine. Libraries were prepared by immunoSEQ multiplex PCR; TCRdb keeps only in-frame clonotypes and omits some of them. Of approximately 140,000 clones in the sample, about 92% were seen once. Sequencing used peripheral blood, obtained on day 0 of AZD1222 vaccination. The source of these receptors is an adult in good health. Each CDR3 is given with its conserved first and last residue. D genes are given only for firm matches. Size values are once, few and many counts, or a class for expanded clones, and some rows have none.

j_call	v_call	clone_size	d_call	cdr3_aa	cdr3_nt
TRBJ2-5	TRBV6-4	NA	NA	CASPGGMSDQETQYF	TGTGCCAGTCCTGGGGGAATGAGCGACCAAGAGACCCAGTACTTC
TRBJ2-7	TRBV1	NA	NA	CTSSPRLAGCYEQYF	TGCACCAGCAGCCCCCGACTAGCGGGATGCTACGAGCAGTACTTC
TRBJ1-5	TRBV7-9	NA	NA	CASSPSGAYQPQHF	TGTGCCAGCAGCCCAAGCGGTGCGTATCAGCCCCAGCATTTT
TRBJ2-3	TRBV7-3	NA	NA	CASSLRPRNLADTQYF	TGTGCCAGCAGCTTAAGGCCCCGAAATTTGGCAGATACGCAGTATTTT
TRBJ2-7	TRBV5-1	NA	TRBD2	CASSLGPGTSAVHEQYF	TGCGCCAGCAGCTTGGGGCCTGGGACTAGCGCCGTCCACGAGCAGTACTTC
TRBJ2-3	TRBV7-9	NA	NA	CASSFTDTQYF	TGTGCCAGCAGCTTCACAGATACGCAGTATTTT
TRBJ2-2	TRBV19	NA	TRBD2	CASSPGTSGRAGGELFF	TGTGCCAGTAGTCCAGGGACTAGCGGGAGGGCTGGCGGGGAGCTGTTTTTT
TRBJ1-2	TRBV3-1/TRBV3-2	NA	NA	CASSPDLQGTYGYTF	TGTGCCAGCAGCCCGGACTTACAGGGTACCTATGGCTACACCTTC
TRBJ2-1	TRBV29-1	once	NA	CSVVYLVNEQFF	TGCAGCGTTGTTTACCTAGTGAATGAGCAGTTCTTC
TRBJ2-1	TRBV7-9	NA	NA	CARSKTQAGDEQFF	TGTGCCCGATCCAAAACGCAGGCCGGGGATGAGCAGTTCTTC
TRBJ2-1	TRBV10-3	NA	TRBD2	CAISAGTSNNEQFF	TGTGCCATCAGTGCCGGGACTAGCAACAATGAGCAGTTCTTC
TRBJ2-5	TRBV11-1	NA	TRBD1	CASSWQGADGTQYF	TGTGCCAGCAGTTGGCAGGGGGCTGATGGGACCCAGTACTTC
TRBJ1-4	TRBV12-3/TRBV12-4	NA	NA	CAAWIGEKLFF	TGTGCCGCCTGGATAGGCGAAAAACTGTTTTTT
TRBJ1-1	TRBV19	NA	TRBD1	CASSRTGAGAFF	TGTGCCAGTAGCAGGACAGGTGCAGGGGCTTTCTTT
TRBJ2-1	TRBV18	NA	NA	CASSPELGSPPYNEQFF	TGTGCCAGCTCACCGGAGTTGGGGAGTCCCCCCTACAATGAGCAGTTCTTC
TRBJ1-1	TRBV3-1/TRBV3-2	NA	TRBD1	CASSQETILRDSYNTEAFF	TGTGCCAGCAGCCAAGAAACGATTCTCCGGGACAGTTATAACACTGAAGCTTTCTTT
TRBJ1-1	TRBV5-1	NA	TRBD1	CASSLQSTGTEAFF	TGCGCCAGCAGCCTACAATCGACAGGGACTGAAGCTTTCTTT
TRBJ1-5	TRBV10-3	NA	TRBD1	CASCRGLEQPQHF	TGTGCCTCTTGCAGGGGGCTGGAACAGCCCCAGCATTTT
TRBJ1-4	TRBV4-1	NA	NA	CASSQDPGSGLYEKLFF	TGCGCCAGCAGCCAAGATCCGGGATCGGGGTTGTATGAAAAACTGTTTTTT
TRBJ1-6	TRBV15	NA	TRBD1	CATSRGQGYSPLHF	TGTGCCACCAGCAGGGGACAGGGCTATTCACCCCTCCACTTT
TRBJ2-5	TRBV5-8	NA	NA	CASSVRRSRETQYF	TGTGCCAGCAGCGTTCGGCGGAGTCGAGAGACCCAGTACTTC
TRBJ1-2	TRBV27	NA	TRBD1	CASSLKGAGGYTF	TGTGCCAGCAGTTTGAAGGGGGCAGGAGGCTACACCTTC
TRBJ2-5	TRBV29-1	once	NA	CSVEELILRGETQYF	TGCAGCGTTGAAGAACTGATCCTAAGGGGAGAGACCCAGTACTTC
TRBJ1-6	TRBV2	NA	NA	CASSESLSPLHF	TGTGCCAGCAGCGAATCCCTTTCACCCCTCCACTTT
TRBJ1-2	TRBV7-2	NA	TRBD1	CASSFYRGQGSNGYTF	TGTGCCAGCAGCTTTTACAGGGGGCAAGGATCGAATGGCTACACCTTC
TRBJ2-1	TRBV11-2	NA	NA	CASSLGGANEQFF	TGTGCCAGCAGCTTAGGAGGAGCCAATGAGCAGTTCTTC
TRBJ1-5	TRBV7-7	NA	NA	CASSLVYPGQGLSNQPQHF	TGTGCCAGCAGCTTAGTCTACCCCGGGCAGGGATTAAGCAATCAGCCCCAGCATTTT
TRBJ2-1	TRBV3-1/TRBV3-2	NA	NA	CASSQDRRNEQFF	TGTGCCAGCAGCCAAGATCGCCGCAATGAGCAGTTCTTC
TRBJ2-1	TRBV7-9	NA	NA	CASSLGAAYYNEQFF	TGTGCCAGCAGCTTGGGAGCGGCATACTACAATGAGCAGTTCTTC
TRBJ1-1	TRBV30	NA	NA	CAWSVRNTEAFF	TGTGCCTGGAGTGTAAGAAACACTGAAGCTTTCTTT
TRBJ1-5	TRBV7-8	NA	NA	CASSLGVGRPQHF	TGTGCCAGCAGCTTAGGGGTGGGCCGGCCCCAGCATTTT
TRBJ1-1	TRBV6-1	NA	NA	CASSEAGSITEAFF	TGTGCCAGCAGTGAAGCCGGCAGCATTACTGAAGCTTTCTTT
TRBJ1-2	TRBV2	NA	TRBD1	CASIKGTGILTYGYTF	TGTGCCAGCATTAAGGGGACAGGGATCTTGACCTATGGCTACACCTTC
TRBJ1-2	TRBV9	few	NA	CASSARVKDYGYTF	TGTGCCAGCAGCGCGAGGGTTAAGGATTATGGCTACACCTTC
TRBJ2-7	TRBV5-4	NA	TRBD2	CASSSSGTSVYEQYF	TGTGCCAGCAGCTCTTCCGGGACTAGCGTCTACGAGCAGTACTTC
TRBJ2-7	TRBV10-3	NA	TRBD1	CAISGDRGAVHEQYF	TGTGCCATCAGTGGGGACAGAGGGGCTGTCCACGAGCAGTACTTC
TRBJ1-3	TRBV18	NA	NA	CASSPQVDTIYF	TGTGCCAGCTCACCTCAAGTGGACACCATATATTTT
TRBJ1-1	TRBV4-1	once	NA	CASSQDGGLVVESEAFF	TGCGCCAGCAGCCAAGATGGGGGTTTAGTTGTGGAATCTGAAGCTTTCTTT
TRBJ1-4	TRBV18	NA	TRBD1	CASSPTTGGGEKLFF	TGTGCCAGCTCACCAACGACAGGGGGCGGTGAAAAACTGTTTTTT
TRBJ2-5	TRBV5-1	NA	TRBD1	CASSSTGGVETQYF	TGCGCCAGCAGCTCTACAGGGGGCGTTGAGACCCAGTACTTC
TRBJ2-1	TRBV9	NA	TRBD2	CASSRGLDHNEQFF	TGTGCCAGCAGTAGGGGACTAGACCACAATGAGCAGTTCTTC
TRBJ2-1	TRBV3-1/TRBV3-2	once	NA	CASSRGGNPYNEQFF	TGTGCCAGCAGCCGGGGCGGTAACCCCTACAATGAGCAGTTCTTC
TRBJ2-7	TRBV7-9	NA	TRBD2	CASSSSTSGLSYEQYF	TGTGCCAGCAGCTCGTCAACTAGCGGATTGTCCTACGAGCAGTACTTC
TRBJ2-1	TRBV4-1	few	NA	CASSQVVDNEQFF	TGCGCCAGCAGCCAAGTTGTCGACAATGAGCAGTTCTTC
TRBJ1-2	TRBV9	NA	NA	CASSLPRGRTFGYTF	TGTGCCAGCAGCTTACCCCGAGGGCGGACGTTCGGCTACACCTTC
TRBJ1-3	TRBV25-1	NA	NA	CASSELGNSGNTIYF	TGTGCCAGCAGTGAATTAGGCAACTCTGGAAACACCATATATTTT
TRBJ2-5	TRBV5-1	NA	NA	CASSLVAAQQETQYF	TGCGCCAGCAGCTTGGTGGCTGCCCAGCAAGAGACCCAGTACTTC
TRBJ2-5	TRBV19	once	TRBD2	CASSRLAGGIQETQYF	TGTGCCAGTAGTAGACTAGCGGGAGGGATCCAAGAGACCCAGTACTTC
TRBJ1-2	TRBV6-1	NA	NA	CASSEDGGAQLFYGYTF	TGTGCCAGCAGTGAAGATGGAGGGGCCCAACTCTTTTATGGCTACACCTTC
TRBJ2-7	TRBV7-2	NA	NA	CASSYIGYSYEQYF	TGTGCCAGCAGTTATATCGGGTATTCCTACGAGCAGTACTTC
TRBJ1-2	TRBV7-9	NA	NA	CASSLVGGKDGYTF	TGTGCCAGCAGCCTCGTCGGGGGAAAGGATGGCTACACCTTC
TRBJ2-3	TRBV6-2/TRBV6-3	NA	NA	CASSLEGTAANTQYF	TGTGCCAGCAGTTTAGAGGGCACCGCCGCCAATACGCAGTATTTT
TRBJ2-1	TRBV2	NA	NA	CASTRDWQGREQFF	TGTGCCAGCACACGGGACTGGCAAGGTCGAGAGCAGTTCTTC